Listed below are T cell receptor beta chains from one sample, sequenced in a study of blood T cells in healthy people across ages. TCRdb analysed the 5' RACE reads with MiXCR anew, one entry per CDR3 protein. This table holds hundreds of thousands of distinct CDR3 sequences, 32% found once. The material sequenced was blood. Source of these receptors: a woman older than 75 in good health. Both conserved end residues are part of each CDR3. Each record gives: V gene, clone size, D gene, J gene, CDR3 protein, CDR3 DNA. A D gene is named only where the DNA matches it firmly. Some rows have no size entry. The others give once, few or many, or a class for an expanded clone.

v_call: TRBV12-3/TRBV12-4
clone_size: NA
d_call: TRBD1
j_call: TRBJ2-7
cdr3_aa: CASSPGTVDSYEQYF
cdr3_nt: TGTGCCAGCAGCCCAGGGACAGTCGATTCCTACGAGCAGTACTTC

v_call: TRBV7-9
clone_size: NA
d_call: NA
j_call: TRBJ2-3
cdr3_aa: CASSLVTPPDTQYF
cdr3_nt: TGTGCCAGCAGCTTAGTAACCCCCCCAGATACGCAGTATTTT

v_call: TRBV6-1
clone_size: few
d_call: NA
j_call: TRBJ1-5
cdr3_aa: CASTRGGGDQPQHF
cdr3_nt: TGTGCCAGCACTAGAGGTGGGGGCGATCAGCCCCAGCATTTT

v_call: TRBV29-1
clone_size: many
d_call: NA
j_call: TRBJ2-3
cdr3_aa: CSVRQHTDTQYF
cdr3_nt: TGCAGCGTCAGGCAGCACACAGATACGCAGTATTTT

v_call: TRBV20-1
clone_size: NA
d_call: NA
j_call: TRBJ2-5
cdr3_aa: CSAREGRGQLRETQYF
cdr3_nt: TGCAGTGCTAGGGAGGGTAGGGGACAGTTAAGAGAGACCCAGTACTTC

v_call: TRBV29-1
clone_size: NA
d_call: TRBD1
j_call: TRBJ2-5
cdr3_aa: CSGGQPQETQYF
cdr3_nt: TGCAGCGGGGGACAGCCCCAAGAGACCCAGTACTTC

v_call: TRBV7-2
clone_size: NA
d_call: TRBD1
j_call: TRBJ2-1
cdr3_aa: CASSLMGSGGSYNEQFF
cdr3_nt: TGTGCCAGCAGCTTGATGGGTTCAGGGGGCTCCTACAATGAGCAGTTCTTC

v_call: TRBV18
clone_size: NA
d_call: NA
j_call: TRBJ1-3
cdr3_aa: CASSSTSAGGGNTIYF
cdr3_nt: TGTGCCAGCTCTTCGACGTCGGCGGGAGGTGGAAACACCATATATTTT

v_call: TRBV7-2
clone_size: NA
d_call: NA
j_call: TRBJ1-1
cdr3_aa: CASSLRGMLNTEAFF
cdr3_nt: TGTGCCAGCAGCTTAAGGGGGATGCTGAACACTGAAGCTTTCTTT

v_call: TRBV6-5
clone_size: many
d_call: NA
j_call: TRBJ1-4
cdr3_aa: CASSPDSWGEKLFF
cdr3_nt: TGTGCCAGCAGTCCCGATTCTTGGGGGGAAAAACTGTTTTTT